This T cell receptor beta chain was identified in a study of metastatic and nonmetastatic thyroid tumors. The wider study: Peripheral blood and tumor or nodule samples from malignant and benign thyroid patients were compared. Findings of the study overall: Within blood and tumor, benign nodules reportedly had significantly lower TCR beta diversity than malignant thyroid tumors did.

Nobody among the patients had been given any treatment before thyroid surgery. Authors' analysis steps: CDR3 differences across clinicopathological groups were used to build a distant-metastasis classifier for papillary thyroid cancer. TCRdb re-processed the PCR reads through MiXCR. The V and J calls come from TCRdb's annotation, not from the publication. The sample includes about 20,000 clones, roughly 31% of them seen just once. In this sample, this clone turned up many times. Antigen unknown. The CDR3 runs to 15 residues. V dropped 4 bases and J dropped 7; count of bases not matched to a gene: 8. Germline V gene lookup returns CDR1 LGHDT and CDR2 YNNKEL (reference sequence).

This sequence joins TRBV3-1 and TRBJ2-2, with 8 nucleotides matching TRBD1. The receptor comes from a female donor with papillary thyroid cancer or a benign thyroid nodule (not recorded which). Some clones in this sample may be carry-over from other donors' samples. The sequenced sample consisted of blood. The CDR3 is CASSLQDREHGELFF. In DNA form, the CDR3 reads TGTGCCAGCAGCCTCCAGGACAGGGAGCACGGGGAGCTGTTTTTT.